The 30 T cell receptor beta chains below come from one sample, sequenced in a study of beta chain features in type 1 diabetes. General study results and limits: For Type 1 diabetes patients, all four CD4+ subsets carried TCRB CDR3s that were moderately but significantly shorter.

Their antigens are not known. The study reverse transcribed the entire isolated RNA, so it sequenced expressed TCRB transcripts. This table comes from immunoSEQ multiplex PCR, and its TCRdb copy is limited to in-frame clones, with some not included. The sample lists roughly 240,000 clones; roughly 25% were seen once. The material sequenced was naive CD4+ T cells from blood. The source is a woman aged 25 to 39 with type 1 diabetes.

This clone was detected only a few times. The CDR3 sequence is CASRATTGTEAFF. The CDR3 coding sequence is TGTGCCAGCAGGGCAACGACAGGTACGGAGGCTTTCTTT. J is TRBJ1-1 and V is TRBV6-1; D might be TRBD1 (6 bases). V was trimmed by 6 bases and J by 11 bases, leaving 19 bases between them. In germline, CDR1 is MNHNS, CDR2 SASEGT. The CDR3 has 13 amino acids.

The chain joins TRBV10-3 to TRBJ2-6; no firm D call. The CDR3 is 15 residues long. Germline assignment: CDR1 ENHRY and CDR2 SYGVKD. V dropped 2 bases and J dropped 0 bases, with 5 bases sitting between them. The CDR3 protein is CAISEASSGANVLTF. CDR3 sequence (DNA): TGTGCCATCAGTGAGGCTAGCTCTGGGGCCAACGTCCTGACTTTC.

This chain connects TRBV5-1 to TRBJ2-1; no firm D call. CDR3 length: 13 residues. Germline assignment: CDR1 SGHRS and CDR2 YFSETQ. V dropped 5 bases and J dropped 7 bases, with 13 bases sitting between them. The CDR3 loop is CASREEARNEQFF. The CDR3 DNA follows: TGCGCCAGCAGGGAAGAAGCGAGGAATGAGCAGTTCTTC.

The J gene is TRBJ2-7, the V gene TRBV29-1; 9 positions agree with TRBD1. The CDR3 is 14 residues long. The trim removed 6 bases at V and 10 bases at J, leaving 16 bases unmatched. Germline values: CDR1 SQVTM, CDR2 ANQGSEA. The CDR3 sequence is CSVRPGQGTLEQYF. Here the CDR3 DNA reads TGCAGCGTACGCCCGGGACAGGGAACCCTCGAACAGTACTTC.

The chain is built from TRBV30 and TRBJ1-2, with 7 bases that match TRBD1. CDR1 GTSNPN and CDR2 SVGIG come from the germline V gene (reference sequence). The junction had 6 bases not matched to a gene; V was cut back by 3 bases and J by 8 bases. The CDR3 covers 12 residues. The CDR3 DNA follows: TGTGCCTGGAGAACAGGGGCGGGGGGCTACACCTTC. Translated: CAWRTGAGGYTF.

This clone was found a few times. V gene TRBV6-1 combines with J gene TRBJ2-4; weak D call: TRBD2 (7 bases). This CDR3 is 12 amino acids long. Germline V gene lookup returns CDR1 MNHNS and CDR2 SASEGT. The V end lost 8 bases, the J end lost 5 bases, and 10 bases lay between the germline ends. The CDR3 DNA sequence: TGTGCCAGCGGGGAGGGGGAAAACATTCAGTACTTC. It is translated as CASGEGENIQYF.

This clone was counted a few times. The V call is TRBV2, the J call TRBJ2-5; a weak D match, TRBD2 (5 bases). The ends were cut back, 6 bases at V and 6 bases at J, with 11 bases in the middle. Germline lookup yields CDR1 SNHLY and CDR2 FYNNEI. The CDR3 is 12 residues long. In DNA, the CDR3 is TGTGCCAGCAGCGCCCCCGGGAAGACCCAGTACTTC. Encoded protein: CASSAPGKTQYF.

This clone came up a few times. The CDR3 sequence: CASSPRPGQGRREQYF. CDR3 nucleotides: TGTGCCAGCAGCCCCCGACCGGGACAGGGAAGAAGGGAGCAGTACTTC. This chain joins TRBV7-9 and TRBJ2-7; the match to TRBD1 covers 9 bases. This CDR3 has 16 residues. Germline trimming cut 5 bases from V and 7 bases from J; bases unmatched to any gene: 15. From germline, CDR1 is SEHNR and CDR2 FQNEAQ (reference sequence).

The sample holds a few counts of this clone. The rearrangement uses TRBV9 and TRBJ2-1; TRBD2 aligns across 7 bases. Per germline, CDR1 SGDLS and CDR2 YYNGEE. CDR3 size: 15 residues. Germline trimming cut 0 bases from V and 6 bases from J; bases unmatched to any gene: 6. The CDR3, as DNA: TGTGCCAGCAGCGTAGGGCGGGAGACCCGCAATGAGCAGTTCTTC. Protein sequence: CASSVGRETRNEQFF.

The J gene is TRBJ2-5, the V gene TRBV7-9; TRBD1 aligns across 7 bases. CDR3 length: 15 amino acids. From germline, CDR1 is SEHNR and CDR2 FQNEAQ (reference sequence). V lost 6 bases and J lost 2; bases outside the gene matches: 9. CDR3: CASSRTGTVQETQYF. Written as DNA, the CDR3 is TGTGCCAGCAGTCGAACTGGGACAGTTCAAGAGACCCAGTACTTC.

This clone was seen more than once but under ten times. V and J are TRBV5-4 and TRBJ2-3; 13 bases line up with TRBD2. With V trimmed by 1 base and J by 3 bases, 2 bases remained unmatched. CDR1 SGHNT and CDR2 YYREEE come from the germline V gene (reference sequence). CDR3 length equals 16 residues. CDR3 coding DNA: TGTGCCAGCAGCTTGACTAGCGGGAGGGAAACAGATACGCAGTATTTT. Protein sequence: CASSLTSGRETDTQYF.

The V and J genes are TRBV5-1 and TRBJ1-1; 9 nucleotides agree with TRBD1. V lost 4 bases to trimming and J lost 4 bases; unmatched junction nucleotides: 5. The CDR3 is 14 residues long. CDR1 is SGHRS, CDR2 YFSETQ, per germline. The CDR3: CASSITGGGTEAFF. For the CDR3, the DNA is TGCGCCAGCAGCATCACAGGGGGCGGCACTGAAGCTTTCTTT.

This clone was detected only a few times. This sequence joins TRBV13 and TRBJ2-7; TRBD2 matches 13 bases. Trimming took 5 bases from V and 8 from J; bases not matched to a gene: 9. There are 15 residues in the CDR3. CDR1 PRHDT and CDR2 FYEKMQ come from the germline V gene (reference sequence). CDR3 amino acids: CASSHSGTSGIQQYF. The CDR3 coding sequence is TGTGCCAGCAGCCATTCCGGGACTAGCGGGATCCAGCAGTACTTC.

The rearrangement uses TRBV29-1 and TRBJ2-1, with a possible D match to TRBD2 (5 bases). The CDR3 loop spans 14 amino acids. The ends were cut back, 4 bases at V and 3 bases at J, with 13 bases in the middle. Germline values: CDR1 SQVTM, CDR2 ANQGSEA. CDR3 sequence: CSVGGVRGYNEQFF. Here the CDR3 DNA reads TGCAGCGTTGGTGGGGTTCGGGGCTACAATGAGCAGTTCTTC.

This clone turned up a few times. The chain links TRBV6-1 to TRBJ2-7; perhaps TRBD1 as D (6 bases). CDR1 is MNHNS, CDR2 SASEGT, per germline. Trimming took 3 bases from V and 3 from J, leaving 9 bases between them. This CDR3 has 13 residues. CDR3 nucleotides: TGTGCCAGCAGTGAGGGGGCGGTCTACGAGCAGTACTTC. Amino acids: CASSEGAVYEQYF.

There are a few counts of this clone. This rearrangement joins TRBV30 to TRBJ2-7; D is possibly TRBD2 (6 bases). Germline V CDR1 and CDR2: GTSNPN, SVGIG (reference sequence). The V end was cut by 2 bases, the J end by 3 bases, with 11 bases between. CDR3 length: 13 amino acids. The CDR3 here is CAWSTPGLYEQYF. In nucleotides, the CDR3 is TGTGCCTGGAGTACCCCGGGACTCTACGAGCAGTACTTC.

This clone was found a few times. V and J are TRBV30 and TRBJ2-2; 8 bases line up with TRBD2. Germline CDR1 is GTSNPN and CDR2 is SVGIG (reference sequence). CDR3 size: 13 residues. This CDR3 is CAERETDTGELFF. The CDR3 nucleotides are TGTGCGGAGCGGGAGACGGACACCGGGGAGCTGTTTTTT.

The genes are TRBV27 and TRBJ2-7; a possible D gene is TRBD2 (6 bases). The ends were cut back, 7 bases at V and 5 bases at J, with 21 bases in the middle. The CDR3 is made up of 15 amino acids. CDR1 and CDR2 (germline): MNHEY, SMNVEV (reference sequence). The DNA for the CDR3 is TGTGCCAGCATAATTATCACGGGGGTGTTTAACGAGCAGTACTTC. Protein: CASIIITGVFNEQYF.

This clone was detected only a few times. The rearrangement uses TRBV5-1 and TRBJ2-5; the D is unclear. The CDR3 has 14 amino acids. Between the trimmed V and J ends, which lost 0 bases and 4 bases, there was a span of 10 bases. Germline V lookup: CDR1 SGHRS, CDR2 YFSETQ. In DNA form, the CDR3 reads TGCGCCAGCAGCTTGGGCCAGGAAGGAGAGACCCAGTACTTC. Translating gives CASSLGQEGETQYF. Supplemented by reference TRBV5-1 and TRBJ2-5, the full variable domain reads KAGVTQTPRYLIKTRGQQVTLSCSPISGHRSVSWYQQTPGQGLQFLFEYFSETQRNKGNFPGRFSGRQFSNSRSEMNVSTLELGDSALYLCASSLGQEGETQYFGPGTRLLVL.

The chain links TRBV7-6 to TRBJ2-6; D might be TRBD1 (6 bases). Trimming left V 6 bases short and J 0 bases short, with 15 bases between. The CDR3 has 17 residues. From germline, CDR1 is SGHVS and CDR2 FNYEAQ. The CDR3 DNA is TGTGCCAGCAGTTCTACAGGGACCAGCTCTGGGGCCAACGTCCTGACTTTC. Its protein is CASSSTGTSSGANVLTF.

V usage is TRBV14 and J usage is TRBJ1-1; D is uncertain. Germline assignment: CDR1 SGHDN and CDR2 FVKESK. V dropped 0 bases and J dropped 0 bases, with 26 bases sitting between them. The CDR3 length is 21 residues. The CDR3 sequence is CASSQEGVWGSVGRMNTEAFF. CDR3 DNA sequence: TGTGCCAGCAGCCAAGAGGGAGTCTGGGGATCAGTAGGGAGAATGAACACTGAAGCTTTCTTT. Full variable domain (outside the CDR3, taken from reference TRBV14 and TRBJ1-1): EAGVTQFPSHSVIEKGQTVTLRCDPISGHDNLYWYRRVMGKEIKFLLHFVKESKQDESGMPNNRFLAERTGGTYSTLKVQPAELEDSGVYFCASSQEGVWGSVGRMNTEAFFGQGTRLTVV.

CDR3 bases: TGTGCCAGAGGAGGGGTGCGAGGAAACACCATATATTTT. Translating it yields CARGGVRGNTIYF. The chain recombines TRBV2 with TRBJ1-3; possibly TRBD1 for D (5 bases). V was pared by 9 bases and J by 4 bases, with 13 bases between. The germline V gene has CDR1 SNHLY and CDR2 FYNNEI. The CDR3 has 13 residues.

The CDR3 DNA is TGCGCCAGCAGCTTGACTAGGGTACAAGAGACCCAGTACTTC. Translating gives CASSLTRVQETQYF. The V gene is TRBV5-1, the J gene TRBJ2-5; D may be TRBD2 (5 bases). CDR1 is SGHRS, CDR2 YFSETQ, per germline. With 1 base removed from V and 2 bases from J, the gap between germline ends came to 9 bases. There are 14 residues in the CDR3.

In this sample, this clone turned up a few times. This sequence joins TRBV30 and TRBJ2-7; 15 bases agree with TRBD2. This CDR3 spans 17 amino acids. CDR1 and CDR2 from the germline V gene are GTSNPN and SVGIG (reference sequence). Trimming at V came to 0 bases and at J to 4 bases, leaving 7 bases not matched to a gene. The CDR3 sequence: CAWSVIWTSGRAYEQYF. Written as DNA, the CDR3 is TGTGCCTGGAGTGTGATATGGACTAGCGGGAGGGCATACGAGCAGTACTTC.

This clone turned up a few times. J is TRBJ2-6 and V is TRBV7-3, with D possibly TRBD1 on 6 matching bases. Germline V gene lookup returns CDR1 SGHTA and CDR2 FQGTGA. The CDR3 consists of 17 residues. Trimming shortened V by 0 bases and J by 0 bases, and 9 bases separated the two germline ends. The CDR3 sequence: CASSLTWDISGANVLTF. In nucleotides, the CDR3 is TGTGCCAGCAGCTTAACGTGGGACATCTCTGGGGCCAACGTCCTGACTTTC.

The rearrangement links TRBV11-2 to TRBJ1-4; TRBD1 aligns across 10 bases. Germline loops: CDR1 SGHAT, CDR2 FQNNGV. V lost 0 bases to trimming and J lost 6 bases; unmatched junction nucleotides: 1. The CDR3 consists of 15 residues. In nucleotides, the CDR3 is TGTGCCAGCAGCTTAGAGGGACAGGGGTATGAAAAACTGTTTTTT. Translating gives CASSLEGQGYEKLFF.

This clone has more than one count but fewer than ten. This CDR3 reads CASSFSGGKTQYF. CDR3 coding DNA: TGTGCCAGCAGTTTTTCAGGGGGAAAGACCCAGTACTTC. This rearrangement joins TRBV28 to TRBJ2-5, with 7 bases fitting TRBD1. Per germline, CDR1 MDHEN and CDR2 SYDVKM. The junction had 4 bases not matched to a gene; V was cut back by 3 bases and J by 6 bases. CDR3 length equals 13 residues.

This clone was seen only a few times. The CDR3 DNA reads as TGCGCCAGCAGCCAAGATCGAGGGGGCTTACGTGAAGCTTTCTTT. It encodes CASSQDRGGLREAFF. This rearrangement joins TRBV4-1 to TRBJ1-1; 7 bases align to TRBD1. The V gene end was trimmed by 0 bases and the J gene end by 7 bases; junction bases not matched to a gene: 8. This CDR3 is 15 amino acids long. Germline V gives CDR1 MGHRA, CDR2 YSYEKL.

This clone has only one observation. This sequence joins TRBV18 and TRBJ2-5; 8 bases are a match to TRBD2. There are 13 residues in the CDR3. Germline V gene data show CDR1 as KGHSH and CDR2 as LQKENI. The junction had 3 bases not matched to a gene; V was cut back by 4 bases and J by 5 bases. The CDR3 nucleotides read TGTGCCAGCTCACAAGCGGGAGTCGAGACCCAGTACTTC. Encoded protein: CASSQAGVETQYF.

The V call is TRBV20-1, the J call TRBJ2-5, with D tentatively TRBD2 (5 bases). V lost 6 bases, J lost 5 bases, and 10 bases lay in between. Germline values: CDR1 DFQATT, CDR2 SNEGSKA (reference sequence). The CDR3 extends over 11 amino acids. The CDR3 DNA is TGCAGTGCCCTGAGGGAGGAGACCCAGTACTTC. Translating gives CSALREETQYF.